The TCR beta chain under discussion was sequenced for a study of T cell repertoires in cytomegalovirus infection. This clonotype was counted only a few times. Germline loops: CDR1 LNHDA, CDR2 SQIVND (reference sequence). V lost 10 bases, J lost 4 bases, and 13 bases lay in between. There are 13 residues in the CDR3. TCRdb ran MiXCR on the reads and lists one entry per CDR3 protein. The sample holds more than 400,000 distinct CDR3 sequences; less than 30% are singletons and the top ten take approximately 13%. Source material: PBMCs. This TCR derives from a human donor in good health (CMV status not recorded). Some clones in this sample may be carry-over from other donors' samples. The gene calls are TRBV19 and TRBJ2-2; D tentatively reads TRBD1 or TRBD2 (6 bases each). This CDR3 reads CATLPGATGELFF. The CDR3 nucleotides are TGTGCCACCCTTCCGGGGGCCACCGGGGAGCTGTTTTTT.